The 10 T cell receptor beta chains below were found in one sample sequenced in a study of blood T cell repertoires in COVID-19. Produced via immunoSEQ multiplex PCR; TCRdb's table is partial and in-frame only. The repertoire consists of under 350,000 clones, with roughly 85% occurring once and the leading ten covering roughly 7.8%. Sequenced material: peripheral blood. The receptor set was obtained from a human donor in a cohort sampled during active COVID-19.

The chain is built from TRBV2 and TRBJ1-2; TRBD1 is a possible D gene (6 bases). The V gene lost 6 bases and the J gene lost 12 bases, with 17 bases spanning the gap. The germline gives CDR1 SNHLY, CDR2 FYNNEI. CDR3 length: 12 amino acids. CDR3 nucleotide sequence: TGTGCCAGCAGGGAGGGGGGGCGCGGCCACACCTTC. Amino acids: CASREGGRGHTF.

This sequence joins TRBV30 and TRBJ2-7, with TRBD1 matching 9 bases. The junction had 13 bases not matched to a gene; V was cut back by 4 bases and J by 12 bases. Germline CDR1 is GTSNPN and CDR2 is SVGIG (reference sequence). This CDR3 comprises 13 residues. The CDR3 loop is CAWKRTGVVSTYF. CDR3 DNA: TGTGCCTGGAAAAGGACAGGGGTCGTCTCGACGTACTTC.

This chain links TRBV18 with TRBJ1-4; 9 positions match TRBD1. V lost 5 bases, J lost 3 bases, and 4 bases stayed unmatched. The CDR3 spans 15 residues. Germline V lookup: CDR1 KGHSH, CDR2 LQKENI. The CDR3 DNA reads as TGTGCCAGCTCAGCCAGACAGGGGGCTAATGAAAAACTGTTTTTT. This sequence encodes CASSARQGANEKLFF.

Turning to this clone: The junction differs from germline at one of its ends, possibly a read error. V is TRBV6-1 and J is TRBJ1-5; tentative D call: TRBD1 (6 bases). The CDR3 sequence is 11 residues long. CDR1 is MNHNS, CDR2 SASEGT, per germline. The CDR3 reads CASSDLRQVNF. Here the CDR3 DNA reads TGTGCCAGCAGTGATCTCCGACAGGTAAATTTT.

This chain uses TRBV9 with TRBJ1-4; D call uncertain. V was trimmed by 4 bases and J by 3 bases, leaving 16 bases between them. CDR3 size: 16 residues. The germline CDR1 and CDR2 sequences are SGDLS and YYNGEE. As DNA, the CDR3 is TGTGCCAGCAGCCCCCCCGGCCCAGGCTCTAATGAAAAACTGTTTTTT. Protein product: CASSPPGPGSNEKLFF.

The sample holds one count of this clone. The chain is built from TRBV18 and TRBJ1-5, with 9 positions matching TRBD1. J lost 4 bases, V lost 4 bases, and 20 bases had no gene match. The CDR3 has 20 amino acids. Germline CDR1 reads KGHSH; CDR2 reads LQKENI. Written as DNA, the CDR3 is TGTGCCAGCTCACAGTTTCCATCCGGACAGGGGACAGTTGGGAATCAGCCCCAGCATTTT. Its translation: CASSQFPSGQGTVGNQPQHF.

Concerning this clone itself: This same CDR3 is encoded by further DNA sequences in the sample. This chain connects TRBV6-5 to TRBJ1-5; tentative D call: TRBD1 (5 bases). V dropped 5 bases and J dropped 4 bases, with 9 bases sitting between them. This CDR3 spans 13 amino acids. The V gene's germline CDR1 is MNHEY and CDR2 SVGAGI. DNA for the CDR3: TGTGCCAGCAGTCGTCAGGGAAATCAGCCCCAGCATTTT. It specifies CASSRQGNQPQHF.

The chain joins TRBV15 to TRBJ1-5; 8 positions agree with TRBD1. Germline-derived CDR1 and CDR2 are LNHNV and YYDKDF (reference sequence). The V gene end was trimmed by 4 bases and the J gene end by 0 bases; junction bases not matched to a gene: 8. The CDR3 extends over 17 amino acids. The CDR3, as DNA: TGTGCCACCAGCACCCCAGGGGGCCGCTATAGCAATCAGCCCCAGCATTTT. Protein: CATSTPGGRYSNQPQHF. The full variable domain, its missing parts supplied by reference TRBV15 and TRBJ1-5, is DAMVIQNPRYQVTQFGKPVTLSCSQTLNHNVMYWYQQKSSQAPKLLFHYYDKDFNNEADTPDNFQSRRPNTSFCFLDIRSPGLGDTAMYLCATSTPGGRYSNQPQHFGDGTRLSIL.

V and J are TRBV30 and TRBJ1-3; 7 bases are shared with TRBD1. V was pared by 1 base and J by 4 bases, with 4 bases of the junction left unmatched. There are 14 residues in the CDR3. Germline lookup yields CDR1 GTSNPN and CDR2 SVGIG (reference sequence). The CDR3 spells CAWSGQGPGNTIYF. DNA of the CDR3: TGTGCCTGGAGTGGACAGGGCCCAGGAAACACCATATATTTT.

The V call is TRBV13, the J call TRBJ2-3, with D tentatively TRBD1 (6 bases). This CDR3 comprises 14 residues. Trimming left V 0 bases short and J 4 bases short, with 8 bases between. Germline V CDR1 and CDR2: PRHDT, FYEKMQ (reference sequence). The CDR3 DNA follows: TGTGCCAGCAGCTTAGGACAGGGTGCAGATACGCAGTATTTT. Protein product: CASSLGQGADTQYF.